Reported below is one T cell receptor beta chain. As yet, its antigen is unknown. This entry is derived from a study of cytomegalovirus exposure and HLA in healthy donors. Study-wide background: The Caucasian-associated ancestry cluster held 65% to 90% of 398 genotyped donors.

Primers: 60 Vbeta forward and 13 Jbeta reverse. This table comes from immunoSEQ multiplex PCR, and its TCRdb copy is limited to in-frame clones, with some not included. The data contain some 200,000 clones, approximately 81% of them singletons. Findings and caveats of the study: Later on, a genetic analysis was performed. It linked a missense variant in DCLRE1C with V- and J-gene trimming of TCR beta.

Deletions cut 4 bases from V and 4 bases from J, with 19 bases between. This CDR3 spans 16 amino acids. Per germline, CDR1 MGHRA and CDR2 YSYEKL. The chain has TRBV4-1 and TRBJ2-5; perhaps TRBD2 as D (7 bases). This clonotype originated in a man aged 45-65 years in good health and CMV-seronegative. The sequenced sample was PBMCs. The CDR3 region is CASSPEGGGGGETQYF. As DNA, the CDR3 is TGCGCCAGCAGCCCAGAGGGGGGGGGCGGTGGAGAGACCCAGTACTTC.